This T cell receptor (beta chain) is drawn from a study of CD8 T cells in ankylosing spondylitis. One entry per CDR3 protein, called by TCRdb with MiXCR from the 5' RACE reads. The sample records 150,000 or so distinct CDR3 sequences, about 17% being singletons. This clonotype appeared many times. The germline V gene encodes CDR1 SGHRS and CDR2 YFSETQ. The CDR3 is 13 residues long. V shed 4 bases and J 6 bases; nucleotides not matched to a gene: 4. The sequence was obtained from a male donor with ankylosing spondylitis or in good health (not recorded which). The sequenced material came from blood, either unsorted or a sorted T cell fraction (not recorded which). This chain uses TRBV5-1 with TRBJ2-3; 8 bases line up with TRBD2. This chain's CDR3 is CASSREGSDTQYF. CDR3 in DNA: TGCGCCAGCAGCCGGGAGGGGTCGGATACGCAGTATTTT. Drawing the rest from reference TRBV5-1 and TRBJ2-3, the complete variable domain is KAGVTQTPRYLIKTRGQQVTLSCSPISGHRSVSWYQQTPGQGLQFLFEYFSETQRNKGNFPGRFSGRQFSNSRSEMNVSTLELGDSALYLCASSREGSDTQYFGPGTRLTVL.